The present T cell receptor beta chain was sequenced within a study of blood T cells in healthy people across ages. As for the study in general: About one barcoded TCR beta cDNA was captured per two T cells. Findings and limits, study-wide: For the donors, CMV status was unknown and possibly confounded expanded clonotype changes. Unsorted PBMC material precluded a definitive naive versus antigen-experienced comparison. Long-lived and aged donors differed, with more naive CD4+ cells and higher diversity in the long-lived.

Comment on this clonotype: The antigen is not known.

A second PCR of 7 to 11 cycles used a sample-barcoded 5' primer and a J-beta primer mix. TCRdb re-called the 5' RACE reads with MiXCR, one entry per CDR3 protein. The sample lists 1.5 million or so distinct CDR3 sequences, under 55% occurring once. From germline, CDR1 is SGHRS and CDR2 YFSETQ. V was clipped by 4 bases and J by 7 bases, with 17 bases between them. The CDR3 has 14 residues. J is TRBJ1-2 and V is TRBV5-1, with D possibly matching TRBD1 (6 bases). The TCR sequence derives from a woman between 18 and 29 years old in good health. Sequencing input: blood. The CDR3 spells CASSVLTGISGYTF. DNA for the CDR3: TGCGCCAGCAGCGTGCTAACAGGGATAAGTGGCTACACCTTC.